The T cell receptor (beta chain) under discussion was sequenced for a study of blood T cells in healthy people across ages. Primers used in a second PCR of about 6 to 11 cycles were a sample-barcoded 5' primer and a J-beta primer mix. Each cDNA molecule, via a template-switch adaptor with 12 random nucleotides, was tagged. MiXCR, applied by TCRdb to the 5' RACE reads, yields one record per CDR3 protein. In the table there are some 930,000 distinct CDR3 sequences, roughly 29% of which are singletons. Germline values: CDR1 SEHNR, CDR2 FQNEAQ (reference sequence). CDR3 length: 15 residues. V was shortened by 2 bases and J by 8 bases, with 18 bases between the two germline ends. Separately, the same data were catalogued under a study of T cells of mothers and their children. From that second work: Per child, 3 million or so TCR beta CDR3 reads were obtained, against over 9 million per mother. Related mother-child pairs showed slightly higher but non-significant overlap than unrelated pairs.

The V gene is TRBV7-9, the J gene TRBJ1-2; maybe TRBD1 (6 bases). The receptor was derived from a woman in her forties in good health. The sample taken for sequencing was blood. CDR3: CASSLLLSGGGGYTF. DNA for the CDR3: TGTGCCAGCAGCTTACTCCTTTCGGGGGGCGGAGGCTACACCTTC.